These 28 T cell receptor beta chains share one sample of origin, sequenced in a study of control samples from healthy donors and cancer patients. The method was immunoSEQ multiplex PCR; TCRdb's version includes in-frame clones alone and lacks a portion of them. Of approximately 90,000 clones listed, about 85% are singletons. The material sequenced was blood. The receptors derive from a woman between 40 and 50 years old in good health.

The J gene is TRBJ1-2, the V gene TRBV29-1; a weak D match, TRBD1 (5 bases). This CDR3 contains 12 residues. The V and J ends lost 5 bases and 0 bases respectively, with 7 bases between them. Germline V gene sequence: CDR1 SQVTM, CDR2 ANQGSEA. The CDR3, as DNA: TGCAGCGTTTTGACAGCTAACTATGGCTACACCTTC. Residues: CSVLTANYGYTF.

This clone has more than one count but fewer than ten. The chain is built from TRBV7-2 and TRBJ2-3, with 7 nucleotides matching TRBD1. The ends lost 8 bases at V and 2 bases at J; junction bases unmatched: 10. CDR3 length: 15 residues. CDR1 SGHTA and CDR2 FQGNSA come from the germline V gene. The CDR3 nucleotides read TGTGCCAGCTTATTCGGACAGGAACTCACAGATACGCAGTATTTT. Translation gives CASLFGQELTDTQYF.

This clone has only one observation. The chain is built from TRBV6-6 and TRBJ2-4, with a possible D match to TRBD2 (7 bases). V shed 0 bases and J shed 9 bases, with 12 bases lying between them. Germline V gives CDR1 MNHNY, CDR2 SVGAGI (reference sequence). This CDR3 spans 14 amino acids. The CDR3 DNA reads TGTGCCAGCAGTTACTCGGGGGGGCAGGCCATTCAGTACTTC. It codes for CASSYSGGQAIQYF.

This chain uses TRBV25-1 with TRBJ1-1, with D maybe TRBD1 (6 bases). The CDR3 contains 13 residues. The germline V gene encodes CDR1 MGHDK and CDR2 SYGVNS. The V end was cut by 6 bases, the J end by 3 bases, with 11 bases between. This CDR3 reads CASSKRGDTEAFF. CDR3 sequence (DNA): TGTGCCAGCAGCAAAAGGGGGGACACTGAAGCTTTCTTT.

DNA for the CDR3: TGTGCCAGCAGCCGACCGGGACGGGGGATCTACGAGCAGTACTTC. It codes for CASSRPGRGIYEQYF. The chain recombines TRBV3-1 (or the pseudogene TRBV3-2) with TRBJ2-7, with D possibly TRBD2 on 6 matching bases. The V gene lost 4 bases and the J gene lost 3 bases, with 16 bases spanning the gap. CDR1 is LGHDT, CDR2 YNNKEL, per germline (reference sequence). CDR3 size: 15 residues.

The V and J genes are TRBV7-2 and TRBJ1-2, with TRBD1 matching over 10 bases. The CDR3 has 12 amino acids. Germline assignment: CDR1 SGHTA and CDR2 FQGNSA. J gave up 13 bases and V 5 bases, and 7 bases lay outside the gene matches. The CDR3 region has the DNA TGTGCCAGCAGCCGGGACAGGGGATCGGGCACCTTC. Encoded protein: CASSRDRGSGTF.

The rearrangement links TRBV6-6 to TRBJ1-4; D perhaps matches TRBD1 (5 bases). CDR1 is MNHNY, CDR2 SVGAGI, per germline (reference sequence). V lost 7 bases and J lost 8, with 23 bases in between. The CDR3 runs to 16 residues. CDR3 protein: CASTYGYGGIEEKLFF. In DNA, the CDR3 is TGTGCCAGCACCTACGGGTATGGGGGTATAGAAGAAAAACTGTTTTTT.

V usage is TRBV7-6 and J usage is TRBJ2-2, with 8 bases lining up with TRBD2. The CDR3 is 16 amino acids. V lost 4 bases, J lost 0 bases, and 4 bases stayed unmatched. The germline V gene encodes CDR1 SGHVS and CDR2 FNYEAQ. The CDR3 region has the DNA TGTGCCAGCAGCTCCAAAGCGGGGGCGAACACCGGGGAGCTGTTTTTT. This gives the protein CASSSKAGANTGELFF.

This sequence joins TRBV18 and TRBJ1-2, with no clear D. Germline V CDR1 and CDR2: KGHSH, LQKENI. Between the trimmed V and J ends, which lost 0 bases and 5 bases, there was a span of 13 bases. The CDR3 length is 15 residues. The CDR3 loop reads CASSPPGPSVYGYTF. The DNA of the CDR3 is TGTGCCAGCTCACCACCGGGTCCCAGTGTGTATGGCTACACCTTC.

The CDR3 spells CASGLSTGELFF. CDR3 in DNA: TGTGCTAGTGGACTTTCTACCGGGGAGCTGTTTTTT. This rearrangement joins TRBV12-5 to TRBJ2-2; unclear D gene. Looked up from germline, CDR1 is LGHNT and CDR2 is FRNRAP. The CDR3 covers 12 residues. Trimming shortened V by 6 bases and J by 5 bases, and 7 bases separated the two germline ends.

The chain combines TRBV10-3 with TRBJ2-3; tentative D call: TRBD1 (5 bases). Trimming stripped 0 bases from V and 1 base from J, with 11 bases between. This CDR3 comprises 16 residues. Germline-derived CDR1 and CDR2 are ENHRY and SYGVKD. The CDR3 here is CAISESGVWGTDTQYF. The CDR3 DNA is TGTGCCATCAGTGAGTCAGGGGTCTGGGGCACAGATACGCAGTATTTT.

The sample holds one count of this clone. The chain recombines TRBV3-1 (or the pseudogene TRBV3-2) with TRBJ1-5; no definite D call. The germline gives CDR1 LGHDT, CDR2 YNNKEL (reference sequence). Trimming removed 4 bases at V and 8 bases at J, with 15 bases between. The CDR3 covers 14 residues. The CDR3 DNA follows: TGTGCCAGCAGCCCCGGGGTAGGGAGTAAGCCCCAGCATTTT. Translating it yields CASSPGVGSKPQHF.

The gene calls are TRBV11-3 and TRBJ1-1; D gene unclear. CDR3 length: 13 residues. Germline CDR1 and CDR2: SGHNT and YENEEA. Trimming stripped 5 bases from V and 4 bases from J, with 11 bases between. In DNA, the CDR3 is TGTGCCAGCAGCCCGACCGGAGCCACTGAAGCTTTCTTT. Protein: CASSPTGATEAFF.

The chain employs TRBV6-5 and TRBJ1-6; TRBD1 agrees at 7 bases. Looked up from germline, CDR1 is MNHEY and CDR2 is SVGAGI. V lost 2 bases to trimming and J lost 10 bases; unmatched junction nucleotides: 8. The CDR3 extends over 15 amino acids. CDR3 sequence reads: CASSYARQGGSPLHF. CDR3 coding DNA: TGTGCCAGCAGTTACGCGAGACAGGGTGGATCACCCCTCCACTTT.

The chain combines TRBV6-5 with TRBJ2-4, with TRBD1 identical over 7 bases. There are 15 residues in the CDR3. V lost 8 bases, J lost 3 bases, and 10 bases stayed unmatched. Germline V gene lookup returns CDR1 MNHEY and CDR2 SVGAGI. This CDR3 reads CASAPLGQDKNIQYF. CDR3 nucleotide sequence: TGTGCCAGCGCACCCCTTGGACAGGACAAAAACATTCAGTACTTC.

This chain uses TRBV30 with TRBJ2-2; D remains ambiguous. Germline V gene lookup returns CDR1 GTSNPN and CDR2 SVGIG (reference sequence). Trimming cost V 5 bases and J 5 bases, with 6 bases left between them. This CDR3 spans 11 amino acids. This CDR3 is CAWALTGELFF. The CDR3 bases are TGTGCCTGGGCTCTTACCGGGGAGCTGTTTTTT.

About this clone: Other DNA variants within this sample encode the same CDR3. This sequence joins TRBV7-2 and TRBJ2-7; 11 positions agree with TRBD1. This CDR3 comprises 15 residues. Germline loops: CDR1 SGHTA, CDR2 FQGNSA. Losses at the gene ends were 5 bases for V and 4 bases for J; bases not matched to a gene: 7. The CDR3 loop reads CASSLGQGARYEQYF. Written as DNA, the CDR3 is TGTGCCAGCAGCCTCGGACAGGGGGCGAGGTACGAGCAGTACTTC.

V gene TRBV5-1 combines with J gene TRBJ2-2; TRBD2 matches 7 bases. Trimming at V came to 4 bases and at J to 6 bases, leaving 9 bases not matched to a gene. This CDR3 spans 15 amino acids. Germline V gene data show CDR1 as SGHRS and CDR2 as YFSETQ. CDR3 sequence reads: CASSPAGMAAGELFF. For the CDR3, the DNA is TGCGCCAGCAGCCCAGCGGGGATGGCAGCCGGGGAGCTGTTTTTT.

A single count supports this clone. V usage is TRBV5-1 and J usage is TRBJ1-1; 8 nucleotides align to TRBD1. The ends lost 0 bases at V and 4 bases at J; junction bases unmatched: 2. Germline-derived CDR1 and CDR2 are SGHRS and YFSETQ. The CDR3 runs 14 residues. CDR3 sequence: CASSLGQGSTEAFF. CDR3 DNA sequence: TGCGCCAGCAGCTTGGGACAGGGGAGCACTGAAGCTTTCTTT.

This chain connects TRBV5-1 to TRBJ1-3; D is unresolved. V was pared by 1 base and J by 2 bases, with 19 bases between. The germline V gene encodes CDR1 SGHRS and CDR2 YFSETQ. The CDR3 runs to 18 residues. The CDR3 nucleotides read TGCGCCAGCAGCTTGTTACAGTCGAATCGGGCTACTGGAAACACCATATATTTT. This codes for CASSLLQSNRATGNTIYF.

The chain is built from TRBV6-2 or TRBV6-3 and TRBJ1-1, with D unresolved. Germline CDR1 reads MNHEY; CDR2 reads SVGEGT. Trimming removed 6 bases at V and 11 bases at J, with 13 bases between. CDR3 length: 11 residues. CDR3 nucleotide sequence: TGTGCCAGCAGCTATTCCCGATGGGCTTTCTTT. The encoded protein is CASSYSRWAFF.

This rearrangement joins TRBV3-1 (or the pseudogene TRBV3-2) to TRBJ1-2; D is possibly TRBD1 (5 bases). V was cut by 4 bases and J by 6 bases, with 18 bases left in between. The germline V gene has CDR1 LGHDT and CDR2 YNNKEL (reference sequence). The CDR3 is made up of 15 amino acids. The CDR3 is CASSRSEIWGHGYTF. In nucleotides, the CDR3 is TGTGCCAGCAGCCGGTCCGAAATCTGGGGACATGGCTACACCTTC.

This clone appeared once. The genes are TRBV7-3 and TRBJ1-2; 10 positions match TRBD1. Unmatched junction bases numbered 3, after V lost 2 bases and J lost 3 bases. The germline CDR1 and CDR2 sequences are SGHTA and FQGTGA. This CDR3 comprises 15 residues. This CDR3 reads CASSLLGTGDYGYTF. CDR3 nucleotide sequence: TGTGCCAGCAGCTTATTAGGGACAGGGGACTATGGCTACACCTTC.

The chain carries TRBV5-1 and TRBJ2-2; D is ambiguous. The CDR3 has 15 residues. Germline V gives CDR1 SGHRS, CDR2 YFSETQ. The V and J ends lost 9 bases and 4 bases respectively, with 19 bases between them. The CDR3 bases are TGCGCCACGGACGTCGGTCAGTACGGCACCGGGGAGCTGTTTTTT. Translating it yields CATDVGQYGTGELFF.

The chain couples TRBV6-1 to TRBJ2-7, with 10 bases aligning to TRBD2. Germline loops: CDR1 MNHNS, CDR2 SASEGT. J was trimmed by 2 bases and V by 4 bases; bases with no gene match: 11. CDR3 length equals 17 residues. CDR3 in DNA: TGTGCCAGCAGTGCCGGGAGCGGGGGGGCAAATACCTACGAGCAGTACTTC. It yields the protein CASSAGSGGANTYEQYF.

The V call is TRBV19, the J call TRBJ1-3; no definite D call. Germline V lookup: CDR1 LNHDA, CDR2 SQIVND (reference sequence). Trimming cost V 3 bases and J 1 base, with 10 bases left between them. CDR3 length equals 15 residues. The CDR3 nucleotides read TGTGCCAGTAGTATCGCCGGAACTTCTGGAAACACCATATATTTT. It yields the protein CASSIAGTSGNTIYF.

The chain uses TRBV10-3 and TRBJ1-2; weak D call: TRBD1 (5 bases). There are 13 residues in the CDR3. CDR1 is ENHRY and CDR2 is SYGVKD in the germline V gene. V was trimmed by 10 bases and J by 3 bases, leaving 15 bases between them. CDR3 amino acids: CATRIGDDYGYTF. The CDR3 coding sequence is TGTGCCACCCGGATCGGGGACGACTATGGCTACACCTTC.

This rearrangement joins TRBV6-6 to TRBJ1-5; TRBD1 matches at 8 bases. The germline V gene has CDR1 MNHNY and CDR2 SVGAGI (reference sequence). The J segment lost 4 bases and the V segment lost 0 bases, leaving 5 bases of the junction unmatched. The CDR3 spans 16 residues. This CDR3 is CASSYSIGTGNQPQHF. Written as DNA, the CDR3 is TGTGCCAGCAGTTACTCGATAGGGACAGGTAATCAGCCCCAGCATTTT.